The 14 T cell receptor beta chains below all came from one sample that was sequenced in a study of T-cell memory formation after mild COVID-19. TCRdb reprocessed the 5' RACE reads with MiXCR, giving one entry per CDR3 protein. The sample has about 540,000 distinct CDR3 sequences; about 20% are singletons. The sequenced sample was PBMCs or a T cell subset sorted from them (not recorded which). The receptor set was obtained from an adult woman who had mild COVID-19 (a few samples of this study predate the infection). Cell type and time point are not known.

This clonotype was detected only a few times. J is TRBJ2-3 and V is TRBV7-3, with 8 bases fitting TRBD2. This CDR3 comprises 16 residues. The germline V gene has CDR1 SGHTA and CDR2 FQGTGA. The J segment lost 6 bases and the V segment lost 1 base, leaving 9 bases of the junction unmatched. CDR3 DNA sequence: TGTGCCAGCAGCTTAATGTTGGCGGGGGGAGGGGATACGCAGTATTTT. Translated, it gives CASSLMLAGGGDTQYF.

The chain is built from TRBV9 and TRBJ2-2; the D is unclear. CDR3 size: 15 residues. Trimming took 0 bases from V and 5 from J, leaving 11 bases between them. Looked up from germline, CDR1 is SGDLS and CDR2 is YYNGEE. This CDR3 reads CASSVGSTLTGELFF. CDR3 bases: TGTGCCAGCAGCGTAGGGAGTACTTTGACCGGGGAGCTGTTTTTT.

V gene TRBV6-6 combines with J gene TRBJ1-6; D gene ambiguous. The germline V gene encodes CDR1 MNHNY and CDR2 SVGAGI (reference sequence). V lost 8 bases, J lost 2 bases, and 10 bases lay in between. This CDR3 is built from 14 residues. CDR3 region: CASHGVTYNSPLHF. Written as DNA, the CDR3 is TGTGCCAGCCATGGGGTAACCTATAATTCACCCCTCCACTTT.

The table lists this clonotype with a few counts. The chain links TRBV20-1 to TRBJ2-3; weak D call: TRBD2 (6 bases). The CDR3 has 13 residues. V lost 3 bases and J lost 2, with 9 bases in between. Germline values: CDR1 DFQATT, CDR2 SNEGSKA (reference sequence). The CDR3 loop is CSARGGDTDTQYF. CDR3 DNA sequence: TGCAGTGCTAGGGGCGGGGACACAGATACGCAGTATTTT.

The rearrangement links TRBV20-1 to TRBJ2-3, with 12 bases matching TRBD2. CDR3 length: 17 amino acids. V lost 2 bases and J lost 2; bases outside the gene matches: 8. Per germline, CDR1 DFQATT and CDR2 SNEGSKA (reference sequence). The CDR3 coding sequence is TGCAGTGCTAGACCCTATGGACTAGCGGGACACACAGATACGCAGTATTTT. Its protein is CSARPYGLAGHTDTQYF.

V and J are TRBV5-8 and TRBJ2-7; D is unresolved. Trimming took 2 bases from V and 2 from J, leaving 8 bases between them. This CDR3 has 13 residues. Germline V gives CDR1 SGHTS, CDR2 YDEGEE. The CDR3 DNA reads as TGTGCCAGCAGCTTCCGGACGACCTACGAGCAGTACTTC. Protein: CASSFRTTYEQYF.

This clonotype showed up just a few times. The rearrangement uses TRBV20-1 and TRBJ1-1; D uncertain. The CDR3 covers 15 residues. CDR1 and CDR2 from the germline V gene are DFQATT and SNEGSKA (reference sequence). With 1 base removed from V and 0 bases from J, the gap between germline ends came to 12 bases. The CDR3 spells CSARVAEPMNTEAFF. CDR3 in DNA: TGCAGTGCTAGAGTTGCGGAACCTATGAACACTGAAGCTTTCTTT.

This chain connects TRBV2 to TRBJ2-5, with 9 positions matching TRBD2. V was pared by 2 bases and J by 4 bases, with 5 bases of the junction left unmatched. The CDR3 loop spans 15 amino acids. Germline CDR1 reads SNHLY; CDR2 reads FYNNEI. CDR3 coding DNA: TGTGCCAGCAGTGAAAGACTAGCGGACAGAGAGACCCAGTACTTC. Translation: CASSERLADRETQYF.

The chain joins TRBV5-1 to TRBJ2-3, with D unresolved. The CDR3 is 12 amino acids. Germline lookup yields CDR1 SGHRS and CDR2 YFSETQ. V was cut by 7 bases and J by 7 bases, with 13 bases left in between. This CDR3 reads CASGKGSNTQYF. CDR3 nucleotide sequence: TGCGCCAGCGGGAAAGGTTCAAATACGCAGTATTTT.

This clonotype was recorded at least ten times. The rearrangement links TRBV12-3 or TRBV12-4 to TRBJ1-1; D possibly corresponds to TRBD1 (6 bases). Trimming cost V 9 bases and J 3 bases, with 11 bases left between them. The CDR3 is made up of 12 amino acids. CDR3 nucleotide sequence: TGTGCCAGTACAGGGTGGGACACTGAAGCTTTCTTT. This encodes CASTGWDTEAFF.

This rearrangement joins TRBV5-4 to TRBJ2-3; 7 nucleotides match TRBD2. The germline CDR1 and CDR2 sequences are SGHNT and YYREEE (reference sequence). V dropped 3 bases and J dropped 5; count of bases not matched to a gene: 6. CDR3 size: 14 residues. The CDR3 DNA follows: TGTGCCAGCAGCTCGCGGACTAGTCAAGATACGCAGTATTTT. Amino acids: CASSSRTSQDTQYF.

The chain has TRBV12-3 or TRBV12-4 and TRBJ2-1; the match to TRBD2 covers 9 bases. CDR3 length: 16 amino acids. Trimming took 3 bases from V and 8 from J; bases not matched to a gene: 11. The CDR3 DNA is TGTGCCAGCAGTTTCCGAGCGGGGGGCCGACAGCATGAGCAGTTCTTC. It is translated as CASSFRAGGRQHEQFF.

V and J are TRBV18 and TRBJ2-7, with TRBD2 matching over 16 bases. Germline CDR1 is KGHSH and CDR2 is LQKENI. The CDR3 loop spans 17 amino acids. V was pared by 5 bases and J by 1 base, with 5 bases of the junction left unmatched. DNA for the CDR3: TGTGCCAGCTCAGCAGGGGGACTAGCGGGAGGGTCCTACGAGCAGTACTTC. Its translation: CASSAGGLAGGSYEQYF.

In its sample, this clonotype was seen many times. The gene calls are TRBV7-9 and TRBJ1-1, with D possibly matching TRBD1 (5 bases). This CDR3 spans 14 amino acids. V lost 4 bases, J lost 5 bases, and 14 bases lay in between. From germline, CDR1 is SEHNR and CDR2 FQNEAQ (reference sequence). The CDR3 sequence: CASSSQGVETEAFF. In DNA form, the CDR3 reads TGTGCCAGCAGCTCCCAGGGAGTGGAAACTGAAGCTTTCTTT.